Below are 16 T cell receptor beta chains sequenced from a single sample in a study of shared clonotypes between healthy human individuals. The protocol was immunoSEQ multiplex PCR, while the TCRdb copy is restricted to in-frame clones and leaves out a portion. The table has about 2.4 million clones, 93% seen once. Sequenced material: naive CD4+ T cells from PBMCs. Subset reported: CD45RA+ positively selected. The receptors stem from a man between 18 and 35 years old in good health. Some clones in this sample may be carry-over from other donors' samples.

The chain is built from TRBV29-1 and TRBJ2-3; possibly TRBD2 for D (6 bases). The V gene's germline CDR1 is SQVTM and CDR2 ANQGSEA. Trimming removed 7 bases from V and 0 bases from J, with 17 bases in between. The CDR3 spans 15 residues. Here the CDR3 reads CSEKGMGLSTDTQYF. For the CDR3, the DNA is TGCAGCGAGAAAGGGATGGGACTTAGCACAGATACGCAGTATTTT.

The chain carries TRBV5-4 and TRBJ1-1; no clear D gene. Germline loops: CDR1 SGHNT, CDR2 YYREEE (reference sequence). V was shortened by 0 bases and J by 3 bases, with 9 bases between the two germline ends. This CDR3 spans 14 amino acids. The CDR3 region has the DNA TGTGCCAGCAGCTTGGCCCCGCGGGACACTGAAGCTTTCTTT. Its protein product is CASSLAPRDTEAFF.

The chain recombines TRBV7-9 with TRBJ2-1, with 11 nucleotides matching TRBD1. This CDR3 is built from 17 residues. Trimming removed 5 bases from V and 2 bases from J; junction bases left unmatched: 8. CDR1 and CDR2 from the germline V gene are SEHNR and FQNEAQ (reference sequence). The DNA for the CDR3 is TGTGCCAGCAGCACAAGCGGGACAGGGGGAGCCTACAATGAGCAGTTCTTC. It specifies CASSTSGTGGAYNEQFF.

This sequence joins TRBV11-2 and TRBJ2-7, with D unclear. This CDR3 region has 14 residues. Between the trimmed V and J ends, which lost 0 bases and 0 bases, there was a span of 6 bases. Germline lookup yields CDR1 SGHAT and CDR2 FQNNGV. In DNA form, the CDR3 reads TGTGCCAGCAGCTTAGAAGCGCGCTCCTACGAGCAGTACTTC. Its protein is CASSLEARSYEQYF.

This chain uses TRBV16 with TRBJ1-2; no clear D. Trimming removed 0 bases from V and 8 bases from J, with 10 bases in between. The germline CDR1 and CDR2 sequences are KGHSY and FQNENV. The CDR3 has 13 amino acids. The CDR3 protein is CASSQSPPQGYTF. The CDR3 nucleotides read TGTGCCAGCAGCCAATCCCCCCCACAGGGCTACACCTTC.

The gene calls are TRBV9 and TRBJ2-2, with 8 bases fitting TRBD1. The ends lost 3 bases at V and 1 base at J; junction bases unmatched: 5. The CDR3 is 16 residues long. The germline V gene has CDR1 SGDLS and CDR2 YYNGEE. The CDR3 here is CASSARTGRNTGELFF. In DNA form, the CDR3 reads TGTGCCAGCAGCGCCAGGACAGGGAGGAACACCGGGGAGCTGTTTTTT. Complete variable domain (other parts from reference TRBV9 and TRBJ2-2): DSGVTQTPKHLITATGQRVTLRCSPRSGDLSVYWYQQSLDQGLQFLIQYYNGEERAKGNILERFSAQQFPDLHSELNLSSLELGDSALYFCASSARTGRNTGELFFGEGSRLTVL.

This chain uses TRBV28 with TRBJ2-7; D call uncertain. CDR1 and CDR2 from the germline V gene are MDHEN and SYDVKM. The CDR3 consists of 13 residues. With 3 bases removed from V and 5 bases from J, the gap between germline ends came to 11 bases. The CDR3 loop is CASSFSGLDEQYF. The CDR3 region has the DNA TGTGCCAGCAGTTTTTCCGGGTTGGACGAGCAGTACTTC.

The DNA for the CDR3 is TGTGCCACCAGCATTAGTACCGGGACAGGGGGCAATGAGCAGTACTTC. Its protein is CATSISTGTGGNEQYF. The V and J genes are TRBV15 and TRBJ2-7; 12 bases fit TRBD1. The CDR3 contains 16 residues. The ends lost 4 bases at V and 7 bases at J; junction bases unmatched: 11. CDR1 is LNHNV and CDR2 is YYDKDF in the germline V gene (reference sequence).

The chain has TRBV5-1 and TRBJ2-3, with 8 bases lining up with TRBD1. The CDR3 sequence is 14 residues long. V trimming: 3 bases; J trimming: 4 bases; junction bases outside the gene matches: 4. The germline CDR1 and CDR2 sequences are SGHRS and YFSETQ. DNA for the CDR3: TGCGCCAGCAGCTCGACAGGGGCGGCAGATACGCAGTATTTT. It specifies CASSSTGAADTQYF.

In DNA form, the CDR3 reads TGCGCCAGCAGCTTGAAGAGCATTTCTAGCTCCTACGAGCAGTACTTC. Its translation is CASSLKSISSSYEQYF. The gene calls are TRBV5-1 and TRBJ2-7; D unclear. The germline V gene has CDR1 SGHRS and CDR2 YFSETQ. This CDR3 region has 16 residues. Trimming took 1 base from V and 0 from J, leaving 14 bases between them.

V and J are TRBV11-3 and TRBJ2-1, with 10 bases lining up with TRBD2. Germline CDR1 and CDR2: SGHNT and YENEEA. J was trimmed by 7 bases and V by 6 bases; bases with no gene match: 3. This CDR3 region has 13 residues. The DNA for the CDR3 is TGTGCCAGCAGGGCTAGCGGGAGTAATGAGCAGTTCTTC. Translation gives CASRASGSNEQFF.

V is TRBV14 and J is TRBJ2-3; TRBD1 might be the D (5 bases). Germline CDR1 is SGHDN and CDR2 is FVKESK. CDR3 length equals 14 residues. Trimming left V 4 bases short and J 0 bases short, with 8 bases between. For the CDR3, the DNA is TGTGCCAGCAGCCGGTCAGGGAGCACAGATACGCAGTATTTT. Protein sequence: CASSRSGSTDTQYF.

Comments on this clone: The same CDR3 also results from other DNA sequences found in this sample. The chain combines TRBV7-3 with TRBJ2-2; D ambiguous. The CDR3 length is 12 residues. The V gene's germline CDR1 is SGHTA and CDR2 FQGTGA. Trimming took 2 bases from V and 6 from J, leaving 4 bases between them. The CDR3 nucleotides are TGTGCCAGCAGCTTAGGTGCCGGGGAGCTGTTTTTT. As protein: CASSLGAGELFF.

This sequence joins TRBV19 and TRBJ1-2; 12 bases fit TRBD1. Germline CDR1 reads LNHDA; CDR2 reads SQIVND (reference sequence). This CDR3 spans 17 amino acids. Trimming at V came to 4 bases and at J to 4 bases, leaving 10 bases not matched to a gene. CDR3 DNA sequence: TGTGCCAGTAGTACCCCGGGACAGGGGGCGCGGGGCTATGGCTACACCTTC. Translation gives CASSTPGQGARGYGYTF.

In DNA form, the CDR3 reads TGTGCCAGCAGTGACCTAGGGGGAGGGACAGATACGCAGTATTTT. It encodes CASSDLGGGTDTQYF. The rearrangement joins TRBV6-6 to TRBJ2-3; tentative D call: TRBD2 (7 bases). The CDR3 contains 15 residues. Germline V gene sequence: CDR1 MNHNY, CDR2 SVGAGI (reference sequence). The germline V and J ends were trimmed by 5 bases and 3 bases, with 15 bases remaining between them.

V and J are TRBV7-2 and TRBJ2-7, with D unclear. Germline CDR1 and CDR2: SGHTA and FQGNSA. This CDR3 spans 14 amino acids. V lost 1 base and J 4 bases, leaving 11 bases between the germline ends. Written as DNA, the CDR3 is TGTGCCAGCAGCTTAGAAGGGCCTTTATACGAGCAGTACTTC. Encoded protein: CASSLEGPLYEQYF. The full variable domain, its missing parts supplied by reference TRBV7-2 and TRBJ2-7, is GAGVSQSPSNKVTEKGKDVELRCDPISGHTALYWYRQSLGQGLEFLIYFQGNSAPDKSGLPSDRFSAERTGGSVSTLTIQRTQQEDSAVYLCASSLEGPLYEQYFGPGTRLTVT.